In its sample, the clone carrying this T cell receptor (beta chain) was seen once. The record originates from a study of CD8 T cells in Susac syndrome. The CDR3 spans 16 residues. Deletions cut 3 bases from V and 2 bases from J, with 14 bases between. The germline gives CDR1 KGHSH, CDR2 LQKENI. Reverse transcription of roughly 0.5 to 1 ug RNA used random hexamers. TCRdb fed the immunoSEQ multiplex PCR reads into MiXCR, producing one record per CDR3 protein. The sample consists of roughly 100,000 distinct CDR3 sequences, around 94% of them appearing once. This TCR came from a human donor with Susac syndrome. This sequence joins TRBV18 and TRBJ1-5; D is unclear. The sequencing sample was made of CD8+ T cells from PBMCs. CDR3 in DNA: TGTGCCAGCTCACCCAGAAGGACCGTGGGCAATCAGCCCCAGCATTTT. Its protein is CASSPRRTVGNQPQHF.